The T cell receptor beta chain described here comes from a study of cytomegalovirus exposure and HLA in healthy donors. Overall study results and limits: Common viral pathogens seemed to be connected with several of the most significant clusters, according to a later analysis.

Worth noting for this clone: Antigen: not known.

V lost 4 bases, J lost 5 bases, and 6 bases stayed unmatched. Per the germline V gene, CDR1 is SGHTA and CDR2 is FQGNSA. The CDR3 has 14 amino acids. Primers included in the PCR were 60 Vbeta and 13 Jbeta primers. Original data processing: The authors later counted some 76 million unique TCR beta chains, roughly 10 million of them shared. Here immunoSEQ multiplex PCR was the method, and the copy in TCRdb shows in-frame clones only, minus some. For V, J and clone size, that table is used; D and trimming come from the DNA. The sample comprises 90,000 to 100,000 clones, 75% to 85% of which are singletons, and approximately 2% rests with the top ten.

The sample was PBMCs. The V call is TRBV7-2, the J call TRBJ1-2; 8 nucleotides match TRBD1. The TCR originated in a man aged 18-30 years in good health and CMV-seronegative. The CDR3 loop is CASSSGQGAYGYTF. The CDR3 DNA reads TGTGCCAGCAGCTCCGGACAGGGAGCTTATGGCTACACCTTC.